This TCR beta chain was documented in a study of PD-L1 blockade in urothelial cancer. At the level of the study: Blood analysis took place 3 weeks (second dose) and 6 weeks after treatment start.

After removal of 4 bases from V and 4 bases from J, the junction contained 10 bases not matched to a gene. The CDR3 is 16 residues long. The germline gives CDR1 MNHEY, CDR2 SMNVEV (reference sequence). Time point noted: peripheral blood 6 weeks after treatment start. A spike-in of synthetic TCR analog templates was added to each PCR. Repertoires were generated with immunoSEQ multiplex PCR, while TCRdb's copy carries only in-frame clones and drops some. The profile shows around 69,000 clones, approximately 90% of them singletons. This specimen consisted of PBMCs, obtained around atezolizumab (anti-PD-L1) treatment. The chain has TRBV27 and TRBJ1-2, with 9 nucleotides matching TRBD1. The sequence was obtained from a woman at least 80 years old with urothelial cancer. The CDR3 loop reads CASSSQNRGRFYGYTF. The CDR3 DNA reads as TGTGCCAGCAGTTCTCAAAACAGGGGGCGCTTCTATGGCTACACCTTC.